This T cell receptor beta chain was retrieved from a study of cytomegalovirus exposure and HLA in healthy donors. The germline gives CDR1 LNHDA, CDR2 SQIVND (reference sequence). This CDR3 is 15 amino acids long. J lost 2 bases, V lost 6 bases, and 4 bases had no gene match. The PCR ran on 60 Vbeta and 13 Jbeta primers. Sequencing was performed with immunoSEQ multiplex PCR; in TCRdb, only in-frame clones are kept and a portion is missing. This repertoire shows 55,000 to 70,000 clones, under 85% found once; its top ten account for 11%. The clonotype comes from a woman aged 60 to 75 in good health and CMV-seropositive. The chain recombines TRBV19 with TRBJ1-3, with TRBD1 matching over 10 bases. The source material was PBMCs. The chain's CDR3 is CASRADRGPGNTIYF. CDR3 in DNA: TGTGCCAGTAGAGCCGACAGGGGGCCTGGAAACACCATATATTTT.